This section outlines one T cell receptor beta chain sequence together with its context. Its antigen is still unknown. There are no base qualities to consult, and no much larger clone falls within one base. This sample was included in a study of cytomegalovirus exposure and HLA in healthy donors (dated by TCRdb to 2016 to 2017). With regard to the full study: An earlier analysis of roughly 500 of the donors reported approximately 300 Gb of sequence data and 117 million unique TCR beta sequences obtained from approximately 180 million T cells. About 320 gigabases of sequencing data and 70 million to 100 million unique TCR sequences were included in an early release covering 550 to 650 HLA-typed donors. Of the approximately 400 genotyped donors, about 84% fell in the genetic ancestry cluster associated with self-reported Caucasian donors. The aim of the study was to test whether cataloging public T cell receptors could identify signatures of past pathogen exposure. Using immunosequencing, the study profiled T cell repertoires from 550 to 750 subjects and related those repertoires to cytomegalovirus serostatus. A separate validation cohort of about 110 different subjects was used in addition to the roughly 670-subject first cohort. To predict cytomegalovirus infection status, the study combined high-throughput TCR immunosequencing, statistical association of individual TCRs with disease status, and machine learning. A later analysis re-analyzed previously published TCR beta repertoires from hundreds of donors and added high-resolution HLA genotyping to study TCR occurrence patterns. Rather than using new phenotypic data, the later analysis identified candidate immune exposures from TCR beta sequences and from how often those sequences occurred across donors. In an earlier analysis of several hundred of the donors, high-throughput TCR beta sequencing was used to judge whether each TCR beta V gene segment behaved as functional or pseudogenic. Donor age, sex, ethnicity and CMV serostatus were compiled together with the repertoire data. In a later genetic analysis, genome-wide SNP genotypes for about 60% of the 666 donors were used, and that subset was treated as a discovery cohort. All discovery cohort repertoires had been generated using a single sequencing platform. HLA typing included class I and class II loci at four-digit resolution. Typing coverage varied by locus: roughly 620-630 donors for A, B, C, DRB1 and DQB1; around 560 for DQA1; approximately 610 for DPA1; 400 to 480 for DPB1. Five DR-DQ haplotypes were handled as single units for association and clustering because linkage in the cohort was strong. Across some 400 genotyped donors of the cohort, an average of roughly 200,000 unique TCR beta nucleotide sequences per donor were sequenced, and roughly 20% of those sequences were non-productive.

The research as a whole found: The study listed 164 TCR beta chains as associated with cytomegalovirus. In vitro tests confirmed that a few of the cytomegalovirus-associated TCR beta chains recognize cytomegalovirus antigens. Most TCR sequences were observed very rarely across donors, whereas some public TCRs were present in many individuals. A later analysis associated about 17,000 TCR beta sequences with specific HLA alleles at a false discovery rate of 0.05. A cluster of highly shared sequence variants was judged likely to be a technical artifact of the sequencing pipeline. The authors suggested that the approach could potentially be extended to other disease states and immunological phenotypes. A further reported finding was that TCR beta sequences accurately predicted the HLA-A and HLA-B alleles for most subjects in the first cohort. In a later analysis, HLA-associated TCR beta chains were found to be more clonally expanded and to have lower generation probabilities than equally common non-associated chains. The presence/absence analyses assumed that sequencing depth was roughly uniform across donors, and that assumption may not be true. In both the original and validation cohorts, the classifier was reported to diagnose cytomegalovirus status with high specificity and sensitivity. In a later genetic analysis, a missense DCLRE1C variant was associated with V-gene and J-gene trimming of TCR beta chains, and the association was replicated in an independent cohort. Because HLA typing was unavailable for some donors at each locus, only the typed subset was used in association tests. In an earlier analysis of roughly 500 of the donors, most TCR beta V segments appeared in productive rearrangements about 87% or about 30% of the time, broadly matching IMGT annotations. Because counts were too low, seventeen rarely observed V segments, including chromosome 9 orphons, were left out of the earlier analysis of some 600 of the donors. According to a later analysis, most CMV-associated TCR beta chains appeared to be HLA-restricted, and the HLA associations seemed to be driven largely by CMV exposure. Strong co-occurrence of HLA alleles, especially DR and DQ, made assigning TCR associations to individual alleles difficult. In a later genetic analysis, fewer N-insertions in productive TCRs were reported among donors in an Asian-associated ancestry cluster than the roughly 670-donor mean. The cohort was sequenced for TCR beta chains only, and without alpha or paired-chain data the features that could be detected were limited. Because the 87-base-pair reads could not distinguish some IMGT-functional V segments, including TRBV6-2 and TRBV6-3, those segments were excluded. A later analysis found that TCR association rates varied across HLA loci, with DRB1 alleles showing the most associated TCRs and HLA-C alleles the fewest. Immune exposure information for the cohort was limited to CMV serostatus. Correlated functional status among segregating V segments might be attributable to linkage disequilibrium, but an unknown experimental factor could not be ruled out. Several of the top co-occurrence clusters appeared to be linked to parvovirus B19, influenza, CMV and Epstein-Barr virus, according to a later analysis.

The library was generated by the immunoSEQ multiplex PCR assay. A mixture of 60 forward primers for TCR Vbeta segments and 13 reverse primers for TCR Jbeta segments was used in the multiplex PCR. A multiplex PCR assay on genomic DNA amplified the CDR3 region of rearranged TCR beta genes. The Illumina HiSeq System was used to sequence the amplified TCR beta libraries as 87-base-pair reads. The published analysis was carried out like this. Across the 700 or so repertoires, a later analysis counted approximately 83 million unique TCR beta chains, some 11 million of which were shared by at least two donors. A nearest-neighbor algorithm error-corrected the raw reads and collapsed the reads into unique sequences, merging closely related sequences to remove PCR and sequencing errors. CDR3 sequences were aligned to IMGT reference sequences to assign V, D and J gene segments. For a sequence to be retained, at least a six-nucleotide match to both a V gene segment and a J gene segment was required. Rearrangements were called productive when the CDR3 lacked stop codons and stayed in frame with V and J; all others were non-productive. Following IMGT convention, CDR3 was defined as the stretch from the second conserved V-encoded cysteine to the conserved J-encoded phenylalanine. Sequences without an unambiguous match to a single V gene segment were excluded from the earlier analysis of a few hundred of the donors. In an earlier analysis of roughly 500 of the donors, V segments were called functional above 56.7% productive rearrangements and were called segregating when the between-donor standard deviation exceeded 5%. To diagnose cytomegalovirus status from the catalog of TCR beta chain sequences, a statistical classification framework was built. V and J gene assignment, in a later analysis, came from comparing TCR nucleotide sequences with IMGT/GENE-DB human TR gene sequences. Using the TCRdist pipeline, a later analysis assigned CDR3 sequences along with most-parsimonious VDJ recombination scenarios. A later analysis defined each TCR beta chain by its CDR3 amino acid sequence plus V-gene family, and excluded reads lacking a unique V-gene family. To address suspected cross-contamination and a sequencing artifact, a later analysis removed 592 highly shared, low-generation-probability nucleotide sequences. A later analysis calculated a clonal expansion index for each public chain from normalized within-repertoire ranks of inferred template counts. In a later analysis, generation probabilities were computed with a VDJ recombination model fitted to out-of-frame rearrangements, and the resulting probabilities were checked against IGoR. In a later analysis, hypergeometric tests were used to score TCR-TCR, TCR-HLA and TCR-CMV co-occurrence, with a repertoire-size bias correction applied to TCR pairs. To estimate false discovery rates, a later analysis permuted the HLA or CMV assignments 20 times. In a later analysis, co-occurring TCRs were grouped using DBSCAN, with TCRdist sequence similarity added in when clustering inside HLA-allele-positive subsets. Repertoires with fewer than 30,000 or more than 120,000 public chains were left out of co-occurrence clustering, as were five repertoires with anomalous nucleotide sharing. TCRdb stores this immuneACCESS table with in-frame sequences only. Part of the clones is absent; in the studies checked, under half of the shortfall reflects unresolved V genes, and no reason is known for the rest. V and J calls and clone size are as listed in that table; D and trimming were resolved from the DNA. Across this sample there are about 100,000 clones, with around 76% seen only once. The ten biggest clones cover approximately 6.4% of the sample.

CDR1 and CDR2, per the germline V gene, are LGHNA and YNFKEQ. From the cysteine up to the phenylalanine, the CDR3 has a length of 15 residues. Just CDR3 DNA is preserved here, 45 bases in frame from base 1. Germline trimming amounts to 4 bases on V and 5 bases on J, with 5 as the count of junction bases outside the gene matches. The cohort consisted of 650 to 850 healthy bone marrow donors. All cohort members were sampled while nominally healthy, although unrecorded immune exposures were likely present. The donor tested CMV seropositive and was one of the 289 seropositive cohort members. Each donor provided a peripheral blood sample, and peripheral blood mononuclear cells were used for TCR beta sequencing. The Qiagen DNeasy Blood Extraction Kit was used to extract genomic DNA from the blood cell samples.

The rearranged chain carries TRBV4-2 and TRBJ2-2; 9 bases in between match TRBD2. Sequenced input: PBMCs. This TCR was recovered from a man aged 35 to 55 in good health and CMV-seropositive. CDR3 loop: CASSPSSGVTGELFF. The nucleotides read TGTGCCAGCAGCCCTTCTAGCGGGGTTACCGGGGAGCTGTTTTTT.